Presented here are 8 T cell receptor beta chains from one specimen sequenced in a study of blood T cell repertoires in COVID-19. Some clones are missing from TCRdb's copy, which holds only in-frame ones; the method was immunoSEQ multiplex PCR. The sample holds about 50,000 clones, around 80% seen once. Sequencing was done on a sample of PBMCs or T cells enriched from blood (not recorded which). These TCRs come from a woman aged 50 to 60 with acute COVID-19.

V is TRBV6-5 and J is TRBJ1-1; 8 bases map to TRBD1. V lost 0 bases, J lost 4 bases, and 1 base stayed unmatched. This CDR3 comprises 14 residues. Germline-derived CDR1 and CDR2 are MNHEY and SVGAGI. CDR3 coding DNA: TGTGCCAGCAGTTACTCACAGGGGGTCACTGAAGCTTTCTTT. Translated, it gives CASSYSQGVTEAFF.

The J gene is TRBJ1-5, the V gene TRBV7-8; D gene ambiguous. Germline V gene sequence: CDR1 SGHVS, CDR2 FQNEAQ. The CDR3 contains 13 residues. Trimming took off 0 bases at V and 9 bases at J, with 9 bases between the two ends. CDR3 DNA sequence: TGTGCCAGCAGCTTAGCCCCCTTCCGGCCCCAGCATTTT. It encodes CASSLAPFRPQHF.

This chain uses TRBV5-1 with TRBJ1-2; D may be TRBD1 (6 bases). CDR1 and CDR2 (germline): SGHRS, YFSETQ. The CDR3 has 13 amino acids. V dropped 2 bases and J dropped 8 bases, with 13 bases sitting between them. CDR3 protein: CASSLSGAEGYTF. CDR3 DNA: TGCGCCAGCAGCTTATCAGGGGCAGAAGGCTACACCTTC.

This rearrangement joins TRBV30 to TRBJ2-5; 9 nucleotides align to TRBD2. Germline V gene lookup returns CDR1 GTSNPN and CDR2 SVGIG (reference sequence). J was trimmed by 1 base and V by 1 base; bases with no gene match: 1. This CDR3 has 14 residues. In DNA, the CDR3 is TGTGCCTGGAGTGGGCGGGGGGGCCAAGAGACCCAGTACTTC. Its protein product is CAWSGRGGQETQYF.

This chain uses TRBV5-1 with TRBJ2-5; possibly TRBD2 for D (5 bases). This CDR3 is built from 11 residues. The V gene lost 3 bases and the J gene lost 5 bases, with 5 bases spanning the gap. CDR1 SGHRS and CDR2 YFSETQ come from the germline V gene. The CDR3 protein is CASSWEETQYF. In DNA form, the CDR3 reads TGCGCCAGCAGCTGGGAGGAGACCCAGTACTTC. Based on the CDR3 plus reference TRBV5-1 and TRBJ2-5, the full variable domain is KAGVTQTPRYLIKTRGQQVTLSCSPISGHRSVSWYQQTPGQGLQFLFEYFSETQRNKGNFPGRFSGRQFSNSRSEMNVSTLELGDSALYLCASSWEETQYFGPGTRLLVL.

The genes are TRBV18 and TRBJ1-3, with TRBD1 as a possible D gene (5 bases). V was clipped by 3 bases and J by 8 bases, with 11 bases between them. Germline V lookup: CDR1 KGHSH, CDR2 LQKENI. The length of the CDR3 is 13 residues. The CDR3 loop is CASSPGLEDTIYF. The CDR3 region has the DNA TGTGCCAGCTCACCGGGACTAGAAGACACCATATATTTT.

The genes are TRBV6-5 and TRBJ1-4, with 8 bases that match TRBD1. V was clipped by 6 bases and J by 5 bases; unmatched bases: 2. Germline CDR1 reads MNHEY; CDR2 reads SVGAGI. The CDR3 contains 13 residues. The CDR3 region is CASRDRENEKLFF. The CDR3 DNA reads as TGTGCCAGCAGGGACAGGGAGAATGAAAAACTGTTTTTT.

V and J are TRBV3-1 (or the pseudogene TRBV3-2) and TRBJ1-5, with no clear D. V lost 0 bases and J 1 base, leaving 4 bases between the germline ends. Germline lookup yields CDR1 LGHDT and CDR2 YNNKEL (reference sequence). The length of the CDR3 is 14 residues. For the CDR3, the DNA is TGTGCCAGCAGCCAAGAGGCCAGCAATCAGCCCCAGCATTTT. Protein sequence: CASSQEASNQPQHF.